Below, 11 T cell receptor beta chains from the same sample are listed, as sequenced in a study of cytomegalovirus exposure and HLA in healthy donors (dated by TCRdb to about 2017). The library was made by the immunoSEQ multiplex PCR assay. For the multiplex PCR, a mixture combining 60 forward primers for TCR Vbeta segments and 13 reverse primers for TCR Jbeta segments was used. TCRdb mirrors the immuneACCESS table, restricted to in-frame sequences. Some clones are absent from its copies; in checked studies, under half trace to an unresolved V gene, and the reason for the others is unknown. Counted in this sample were some 130,000 clones; approximately 60% of them appeared once. The top ten constitute less than 3% of the sample. Sequencing was done on a sample of PBMCs. These receptors were taken from a woman in her forties in good health and CMV-seronegative.

The rearrangement joins TRBV5-1 to TRBJ1-1; D is unresolved. CDR1 and CDR2 from the germline V gene are SGHRS and YFSETQ. V dropped 3 bases and J dropped 1 base, with 10 bases sitting between them. This CDR3 region has 14 residues. The CDR3 is CASSSGIQNTEAFF. CDR3 DNA: TGCGCCAGCAGCTCTGGCATACAGAACACTGAAGCTTTCTTT.

V is TRBV18 and J is TRBJ1-1, with TRBD1 matching 7 bases. Germline trimming cut 1 base from V and 5 bases from J; bases unmatched to any gene: 7. From germline, CDR1 is KGHSH and CDR2 LQKENI. This CDR3 has 15 residues. The CDR3 here is CASSPQTGSGTEAFF. In DNA form, the CDR3 reads TGTGCCAGCTCACCACAGACAGGGTCGGGGACTGAAGCTTTCTTT.

The chain employs TRBV7-8 and TRBJ1-2; TRBD1 agrees at 10 bases. The junction had 4 bases not matched to a gene; V was cut back by 5 bases and J by 1 base. The CDR3 is 15 amino acids. The germline CDR1 and CDR2 sequences are SGHVS and FQNEAQ. The DNA of the CDR3 is TGTGCCAGCAGCGTAGGGACAGGGGATAACTATGGCTACACCTTC. Translating gives CASSVGTGDNYGYTF. Full variable domain (remainder filled in from reference TRBV7-8 and TRBJ1-2): GAGVSQSPRYKVAKRGQDVALRCDPISGHVSLFWYQQALGQGPEFLTYFQNEAQLDKSGLPSDRFFAERPEGSVSTLKIQRTQQEDSAVYLCASSVGTGDNYGYTFGSGTRLTVV.

The genes are TRBV28 and TRBJ2-1, with D perhaps TRBD1 (6 bases). The CDR3 has 15 residues. V was shortened by 8 bases and J by 0 bases, with 14 bases between the two germline ends. The germline gives CDR1 MDHEN, CDR2 SYDVKM. CDR3 sequence: CASLGQLSSYNEQFF. The CDR3 coding sequence is TGTGCCAGCCTCGGACAGTTGAGCTCCTACAATGAGCAGTTCTTC.

This chain links TRBV4-1 with TRBJ2-7; TRBD2 might be the D (6 bases). V gave up 3 bases and J gave up 3 bases, with 12 bases separating them. Germline CDR1 MGHRA, CDR2 YSYEKL. This CDR3 has 14 amino acids. The CDR3 sequence is CASSQGDLNYEQYF. As DNA, the CDR3 is TGCGCCAGCAGCCAGGGGGACTTGAACTACGAGCAGTACTTC.

This clone was picked up a small number of times. V usage is TRBV6-1 and J usage is TRBJ1-1; TRBD1 is a possible D gene (5 bases). Germline V gives CDR1 MNHNS, CDR2 SASEGT. V lost 6 bases and J 4 bases, leaving 15 bases between the germline ends. This CDR3 is built from 14 residues. Written as DNA, the CDR3 is TGTGCCAGCAGCCAGGTCCGGCAGGGCACTGAAGCTTTCTTT. Translating it yields CASSQVRQGTEAFF.

The rearrangement uses TRBV6-5 and TRBJ1-1; TRBD1 might be the D (5 bases). Germline values: CDR1 MNHEY, CDR2 SVGAGI. The length of the CDR3 is 12 residues. Trimming stripped 4 bases from V and 3 bases from J, with 6 bases between. CDR3 in DNA: TGTGCCAGCAGTTTAGGGGACACTGAAGCTTTCTTT. Protein: CASSLGDTEAFF.

The chain employs TRBV13 and TRBJ2-1; 9 nucleotides line up with TRBD1. V was clipped by 5 bases and J by 6 bases; unmatched bases: 11. The CDR3 length is 16 residues. Germline V gene sequence: CDR1 PRHDT, CDR2 FYEKMQ (reference sequence). The CDR3 region has the DNA TGTGCCAGCAGCCCAGAAGGGACAGGGCAGAGCAATGAGCAGTTCTTC. It encodes CASSPEGTGQSNEQFF.

V usage is TRBV21-1 and J usage is TRBJ2-3; TRBD2 was called by the table and not checked on the DNA. TRBV21-1 corresponds to a pseudogene. The CDR3 spans 13 residues. CDR3 protein: CASGGERTDTQYF. The CDR3 DNA is TGTGCCAGCGGCGGGGAACGCACAGATACGCAGTATTTT.

The chain couples TRBV5-1 to TRBJ1-6; D is possibly TRBD1 (6 bases). Germline CDR1 SGHRS, CDR2 YFSETQ. Trimming removed 2 bases at V and 10 bases at J, with 13 bases between. CDR3 length: 14 amino acids. The DNA of the CDR3 is TGCGCCAGCAGCTTAGAGGGGGGGCGATCACCCCTCCACTTT. This codes for CASSLEGGRSPLHF.

The chain combines TRBV5-4 with TRBJ1-2; D gene uncertain. Germline V lookup: CDR1 SGHNT, CDR2 YYREEE (reference sequence). The CDR3 is made up of 11 amino acids. Between the trimmed V and J ends, which lost 3 bases and 9 bases, there was a span of 9 bases. The CDR3 sequence: CASSSFRSYTF. The CDR3 nucleotides are TGTGCCAGCAGCTCCTTTAGAAGCTACACCTTC.